The clone carrying this TCR beta chain was counted a single time. This record comes from a study of blood T cell repertoires in COVID-19. Study details: From T cells, B-cell-depleted T cells, or PBMCs came the material, which was cDNA or gDNA.

This CDR3 spans 16 amino acids. The V and J ends lost 2 bases and 8 bases respectively, with 19 bases between them. Germline V gene lookup returns CDR1 GTSNPN and CDR2 SVGIG (reference sequence). All enrollees were roughly 18 to 95 years old and from approximately 25 US areas. A case of COVID-19 had been met by exposed participants within 2 weeks before study entry. As processed by the authors: From reference gene primer amplification, estimates of nucleated cell counts were derived. Produced via immunoSEQ multiplex PCR; TCRdb's table is partial and in-frame only. V and J calls plus clone size are reproduced from that table; the DNA served to infer D and trimming. The table includes approximately 380,000 clones, approximately 91% detected once.

Sequenced sample: PBMCs or T cells enriched from blood (not recorded which). The gene calls are TRBV30 and TRBJ1-6; possibly TRBD1 for D (6 bases). The receptor comes from a woman between 40 and 50 years old who had been exposed to COVID-19. CDR3 sequence (DNA): TGTGCCTGGAGTTGGCGAGGGACAAGGATTGATTCACCCCTCCACTTT. This sequence encodes CAWSWRGTRIDSPLHF.